Below, 29 T cell receptor beta chains from the same sample are listed, as sequenced in a study of cytomegalovirus exposure and HLA in healthy donors. The PCR contained 60 Vbeta and 13 Jbeta primers. The table came from immunoSEQ multiplex PCR; TCRdb's copy has only in-frame clones and leaves some out. The sample carries roughly 200,000 clones, 70% to 75% recorded once. The sequencing sample was made of PBMCs. These receptors were taken from a male donor in good health and CMV-seronegative.

The count of this clone is one. The V call is TRBV7-8, the J call TRBJ2-3; tentatively, D is TRBD2 (6 bases). In germline, CDR1 is SGHVS, CDR2 FQNEAQ. Between the trimmed V and J ends, which lost 1 base and 5 bases, there was a span of 13 bases. CDR3 length: 15 amino acids. CDR3 amino acids: CASSLGRGWRDTQYF. Written as DNA, the CDR3 is TGTGCCAGCAGCTTAGGGCGGGGATGGAGAGATACGCAGTATTTT.

The J gene is TRBJ1-1, the V gene TRBV29-1; 8 nucleotides align to TRBD1. V trimming: 6 bases; J trimming: 3 bases; junction bases outside the gene matches: 6. The germline gives CDR1 SQVTM, CDR2 ANQGSEA. The CDR3 spans 13 residues. CDR3 nucleotides: TGCAGCGTGGACAGGGCTACGGACACTGAAGCTTTCTTT. Protein product: CSVDRATDTEAFF.

Regarding this clone: This sample also contains other DNA sequences that code for the same CDR3. The chain is built from TRBV2 and TRBJ2-7, with 9 bases matching TRBD2. CDR3 length: 13 amino acids. With 8 bases clipped from V and 4 bases from J, the junction kept 6 bases outside the gene matches. Looked up from germline, CDR1 is SNHLY and CDR2 is FYNNEI. CDR3 sequence (DNA): TGTGCCAGCGGGACTAGCTTTTCTTACGAGCAGTACTTC. It yields the protein CASGTSFSYEQYF.

The chain links TRBV30 to TRBJ1-5; D call uncertain. V shed 5 bases and J shed 6 bases, with 11 bases lying between them. The CDR3 is 12 amino acids. Germline V gene lookup returns CDR1 GTSNPN and CDR2 SVGIG (reference sequence). The CDR3 sequence: CAWEDSGQPQHF. Written as DNA, the CDR3 is TGTGCCTGGGAGGACTCGGGTCAGCCCCAGCATTTT.

The chain carries TRBV10-1 and TRBJ2-7; 9 bases are a match to TRBD1. The length of the CDR3 is 13 residues. V trimming: 6 bases; J trimming: 4 bases; junction bases outside the gene matches: 4. Germline lookup yields CDR1 WNHNN and CDR2 SYGVQD (reference sequence). The CDR3 nucleotides are TGCGCCAGCAGCACCGGACAGGGGTACGAGCAGTACTTC. Encoded protein: CASSTGQGYEQYF.

The CDR3 protein is CAWSGGQGGNSPLHF. CDR3 bases: TGTGCCTGGAGCGGGGGACAGGGTGGGAATTCACCCCTCCACTTT. The chain links TRBV30 to TRBJ1-6; 9 nucleotides agree with TRBD1. The ends lost 3 bases at V and 7 bases at J; junction bases unmatched: 7. The V gene's germline CDR1 is GTSNPN and CDR2 SVGIG (reference sequence). This CDR3 contains 15 residues.

The J gene is TRBJ2-7, the V gene TRBV9; TRBD2 matches at 9 bases. Germline-derived CDR1 and CDR2 are SGDLS and YYNGEE. The CDR3 runs to 15 residues. V was pared by 0 bases and J by 6 bases, with 7 bases of the junction left unmatched. The CDR3 here is CASSVDISGGREQYF. Written as DNA, the CDR3 is TGTGCCAGCAGCGTAGATATTAGCGGGGGACGCGAGCAGTACTTC. Drawing the rest from reference TRBV9 and TRBJ2-7, the complete variable domain is DSGVTQTPKHLITATGQRVTLRCSPRSGDLSVYWYQQSLDQGLQFLIQYYNGEERAKGNILERFSAQQFPDLHSELNLSSLELGDSALYFCASSVDISGGREQYFGPGTRLTVT.

The gene calls are TRBV4-1 and TRBJ1-5; a possible D gene is TRBD1 (6 bases). The length of the CDR3 is 16 residues. The germline V gene has CDR1 MGHRA and CDR2 YSYEKL. V lost 1 base and J lost 1, with 11 bases in between. The CDR3 is CASSQVIGGSNQPQHF. CDR3 sequence (DNA): TGCGCCAGCAGCCAAGTCATAGGGGGAAGCAATCAGCCCCAGCATTTT.

The rearrangement joins TRBV30 to TRBJ1-2; 8 bases match TRBD1. Per germline, CDR1 GTSNPN and CDR2 SVGIG (reference sequence). This CDR3 contains 11 residues. Unmatched junction bases numbered 3, after V lost 5 bases and J lost 7 bases. The CDR3 region has the DNA TGTGCCTGGCAGACAGGGGCTGGCTACACCTTC. This gives the protein CAWQTGAGYTF.

This rearrangement joins TRBV28 to TRBJ2-1, with D maybe TRBD1 (6 bases). The V and J ends lost 1 base and 8 bases respectively, with 15 bases between them. CDR1 is MDHEN and CDR2 is SYDVKM in the germline V gene. This CDR3 spans 15 amino acids. The CDR3 sequence: CASSLYLQGSYEQFF. The CDR3 bases are TGTGCCAGCAGTTTATATCTACAGGGAAGTTATGAGCAGTTCTTC.

This chain connects TRBV4-2 to TRBJ1-3, with D maybe TRBD1 (6 bases). Per the germline V gene, CDR1 is LGHNA and CDR2 is YNFKEQ. The CDR3 runs to 17 residues. V was pared by 1 base and J by 4 bases, with 17 bases between. Here the CDR3 reads CASSQVRGQGWGNTIYF. In DNA, the CDR3 is TGTGCCAGCAGCCAAGTAAGGGGACAAGGCTGGGGAAACACCATATATTTT.

The table lists this clone with a count of one. Other DNA sequences of this sample code for an identical CDR3. The chain has TRBV9 and TRBJ2-2; the D is unclear. Germline CDR1 is SGDLS and CDR2 is YYNGEE. Trimming left V 4 bases short and J 2 bases short, with 3 bases between. This CDR3 spans 12 amino acids. The CDR3 region has the DNA TGTGCCAGCAGCCTAAACACCGGGGAGCTGTTTTTT. This codes for CASSLNTGELFF.

The V gene is TRBV6-5, the J gene TRBJ2-1; 8 bases match TRBD2. Unmatched junction bases numbered 7, after V lost 5 bases and J lost 7 bases. The CDR3 has 14 residues. The germline V gene has CDR1 MNHEY and CDR2 SVGAGI. The CDR3 is CASSRREGRNEQFF. CDR3 coding DNA: TGTGCCAGCAGTCGTCGGGAGGGCCGAAATGAGCAGTTCTTC.

The chain links TRBV6-5 to TRBJ2-1; TRBD2 is a possible D gene (5 bases). The CDR3 loop spans 14 amino acids. Per the germline V gene, CDR1 is MNHEY and CDR2 is SVGAGI. The germline V and J ends were trimmed by 0 bases and 3 bases, with 6 bases remaining between them. The CDR3 here is CASSYSRVYNEQFF. Written as DNA, the CDR3 is TGTGCCAGCAGTTACTCGAGGGTCTACAATGAGCAGTTCTTC.

The rearrangement links TRBV11-3 to TRBJ2-1; TRBD2 aligns across 10 bases. Germline assignment: CDR1 SGHNT and CDR2 YENEEA. V lost 3 bases and J lost 15; bases outside the gene matches: 11. The CDR3 length is 14 residues. The CDR3 region is CASSLGLAGAPPFF. CDR3 nucleotide sequence: TGTGCCAGCAGCTTGGGGCTAGCGGGAGCCCCTCCGTTCTTC.

For this clone: At one end the junction does not follow the germline gene, possibly because of a read error. This chain connects TRBV7-9 to TRBJ1-2; 7 nucleotides match TRBD1. CDR1 and CDR2 from the germline V gene are SEHNR and FQNEAQ (reference sequence). This CDR3 is built from 16 residues. The CDR3 nucleotides are TGTTCCAGCAGCTTATCGGGACAGCACTATCTCTATGGCTACACCTTC. Its translation: CSSSLSGQHYLYGYTF.

The chain uses TRBV6-1 and TRBJ2-1; no definite D call. From germline, CDR1 is MNHNS and CDR2 SASEGT. Trimming took off 8 bases at V and 4 bases at J, with 6 bases between the two ends. The CDR3 length is 11 residues. The CDR3 DNA reads as TGTGCCAGCCCCTATTACAATGAGCAGTTCTTC. Its protein is CASPYYNEQFF.

This clone was seen a handful of times. The chain has TRBV19 and TRBJ1-5; 7 bases are a match to TRBD1. The CDR3 has 16 amino acids. Germline loops: CDR1 LNHDA, CDR2 SQIVND (reference sequence). Trimming took 5 bases from V and 0 from J; bases not matched to a gene: 7. The CDR3 bases are TGTGCCAGTAGTGCCGGGACAGATTATAGCAATCAGCCCCAGCATTTT. It specifies CASSAGTDYSNQPQHF.

The chain combines TRBV28 with TRBJ2-4, with D possibly being TRBD2 (7 bases). Trimming stripped 6 bases from V and 7 bases from J, with 19 bases between. CDR1 is MDHEN, CDR2 SYDVKM, per germline. The CDR3 runs to 15 residues. Here the CDR3 reads CASSPPAGAGNIQYF. For the CDR3, the DNA is TGTGCCAGCAGCCCACCGGCGGGGGCGGGGAACATTCAGTACTTC.

This chain joins TRBV6-5 and TRBJ2-7; tentative D call: TRBD2 (6 bases). Germline V gene data show CDR1 as MNHEY and CDR2 as SVGAGI. V was clipped by 6 bases and J by 11 bases, with 20 bases between them. The CDR3 extends over 13 amino acids. The CDR3 nucleotides are TGTGCCAGCAGCACTGAAGCTAGACTAGAGAAGTACTTC. This codes for CASSTEARLEKYF.

The V gene is TRBV27, the J gene TRBJ2-7; D is uncertain. This CDR3 is 13 amino acids long. From germline, CDR1 is MNHEY and CDR2 SMNVEV (reference sequence). V dropped 4 bases and J dropped 2 bases, with 9 bases sitting between them. CDR3 loop: CASSSNGPYEQYF. The CDR3 region has the DNA TGTGCCAGCAGTTCAAACGGTCCCTACGAGCAGTACTTC.

The chain is built from TRBV25-1 and TRBJ1-6; the D gene is possibly TRBD1 (6 bases). Trimming took 4 bases from V and 8 from J, leaving 9 bases between them. The CDR3 has 13 amino acids. Germline V gene data show CDR1 as MGHDK and CDR2 as SYGVNS. The CDR3, as DNA: TGTGCCAGCAGTGTGACAGGAGATTCACCCCTCCACTTT. Its protein product is CASSVTGDSPLHF.

This chain uses TRBV12-5 with TRBJ2-1; D is possibly TRBD2 (7 bases). The CDR3 is made up of 13 amino acids. Germline V gene data show CDR1 as LGHNT and CDR2 as FRNRAP. V was cut by 8 bases and J by 9 bases, with 17 bases left in between. As DNA, the CDR3 is TGTGCTAGTAGCCGTGGGGGGGCCGGTGAGCAGTTCTTC. Encoded protein: CASSRGGAGEQFF.

V is TRBV30 and J is TRBJ1-6, with 8 nucleotides matching TRBD1. The CDR3 runs 13 residues. Trimming took 7 bases from V and 6 from J; bases not matched to a gene: 5. Germline lookup yields CDR1 GTSNPN and CDR2 SVGIG (reference sequence). In DNA, the CDR3 is TGTGCCTACCACAGGGGGGGTAATTCACCCCTCCACTTT. Protein sequence: CAYHRGGNSPLHF.

To note about this clone: Other DNA sequences of this sample code for an identical CDR3. V is TRBV5-5 and J is TRBJ1-1, with 7 bases lining up with TRBD1. Germline CDR1 is SGHKS and CDR2 is YYEKEE (reference sequence). The J segment lost 4 bases and the V segment lost 0 bases, leaving 3 bases of the junction unmatched. The CDR3 has 14 residues. The CDR3 bases are TGTGCCAGCAGCTTGGGACAGGGTTTCACTGAAGCTTTCTTT. Translated, it gives CASSLGQGFTEAFF.

This clone was observed a few times. The J gene is TRBJ1-3, the V gene TRBV10-3; D unclear. The CDR3 has 14 residues. Germline V gives CDR1 ENHRY, CDR2 SYGVKD. The ends were cut back, 3 bases at V and 0 bases at J, with 6 bases in the middle. The CDR3 is CAISDLSSGNTIYF. The CDR3, as DNA: TGTGCCATCAGTGATCTGAGCTCTGGAAACACCATATATTTT.

This chain joins TRBV5-1 and TRBJ2-1, with 11 bases aligning to TRBD2. The J segment lost 1 base and the V segment lost 1 base, leaving 4 bases of the junction unmatched. Germline values: CDR1 SGHRS, CDR2 YFSETQ. The CDR3 length is 17 residues. The chain's CDR3 is CASSLIAGGRSYNEQFF. The CDR3 nucleotides read TGCGCCAGCAGCTTGATAGCGGGGGGGAGGTCCTACAATGAGCAGTTCTTC.

Points on this clone: Other DNA sequences in this specimen translate into the identical CDR3. The J gene is TRBJ2-5, the V gene TRBV28, with D hard to call. Trimming took 3 bases from V and 5 from J, leaving 4 bases between them. This CDR3 has 11 amino acids. The germline gives CDR1 MDHEN, CDR2 SYDVKM. The CDR3 spells CASSLRETQYF. The CDR3 DNA reads as TGTGCCAGCAGTTTGCGGGAGACCCAGTACTTC.

This chain joins TRBV5-1 and TRBJ2-1, with 7 bases lining up with TRBD2. V shed 4 bases, J shed 7 bases, and the junction held 8 bases outside the gene matches. CDR1 SGHRS and CDR2 YFSETQ come from the germline V gene. CDR3 length equals 14 residues. The CDR3 loop is CASSAGGGGNEQFF. The CDR3 nucleotides are TGCGCCAGCAGCGCCGGTGGGGGAGGGAATGAGCAGTTCTTC. The full variable domain, its missing parts supplied by reference TRBV5-1 and TRBJ2-1, is KAGVTQTPRYLIKTRGQQVTLSCSPISGHRSVSWYQQTPGQGLQFLFEYFSETQRNKGNFPGRFSGRQFSNSRSEMNVSTLELGDSALYLCASSAGGGGNEQFFGPGTRLTVL.